The entry that follows covers one T cell receptor (beta chain) sequence. Trimming removed 6 bases from V and 2 bases from J; junction bases left unmatched: 6. The CDR3 extends over 16 amino acids. Germline CDR1 SGHAT, CDR2 FQNNGV. These data belong to a study of OX40 agonist ivuxolimab in advanced cancers. In the study overall: Hepatocellular carcinoma, melanoma, renal cell or head and neck cancer occurred in dose-escalation patients.

Assay used: immunoSEQ multiplex PCR; TCRdb lists only in-frame clones, some missing. The data show about 97,000 clones, with 80% to 90% seen just once and around 6% held by the top ten. This sample comprised CD4+ or CD8+ T cells sorted from blood, obtained in a trial of the OX40 agonist ivuxolimab. This sequence joins TRBV11-2 and TRBJ2-2, with 10 bases lining up with TRBD1. The clonotype originates from an adult with an advanced solid tumor such as melanoma, head and neck, liver or kidney cancer. CDR3 sequence reads: CASSYDRGHNTGELFF. In DNA, the CDR3 is TGTGCCAGCAGTTACGACAGGGGGCATAACACCGGGGAGCTGTTTTTT.